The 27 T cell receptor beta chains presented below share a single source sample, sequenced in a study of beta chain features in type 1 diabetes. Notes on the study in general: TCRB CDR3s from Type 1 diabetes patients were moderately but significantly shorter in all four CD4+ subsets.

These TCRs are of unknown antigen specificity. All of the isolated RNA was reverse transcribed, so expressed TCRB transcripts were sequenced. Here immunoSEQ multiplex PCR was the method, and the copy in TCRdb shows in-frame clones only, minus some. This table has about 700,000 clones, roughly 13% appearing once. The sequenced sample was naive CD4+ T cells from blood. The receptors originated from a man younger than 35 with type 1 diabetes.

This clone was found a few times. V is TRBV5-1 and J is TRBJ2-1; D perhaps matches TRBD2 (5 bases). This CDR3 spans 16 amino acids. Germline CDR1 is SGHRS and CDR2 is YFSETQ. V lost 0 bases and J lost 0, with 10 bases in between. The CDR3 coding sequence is TGCGCCAGCAGCTTGGGACTATCGAGCTCCTACAATGAGCAGTTCTTC. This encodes CASSLGLSSSYNEQFF.

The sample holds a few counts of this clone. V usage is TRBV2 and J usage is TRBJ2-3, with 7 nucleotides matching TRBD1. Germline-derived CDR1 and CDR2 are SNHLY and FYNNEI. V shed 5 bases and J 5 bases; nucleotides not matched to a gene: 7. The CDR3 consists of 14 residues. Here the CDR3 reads CASSFGQAGDTQYF. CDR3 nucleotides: TGTGCCAGCAGTTTTGGACAGGCAGGAGATACGCAGTATTTT.

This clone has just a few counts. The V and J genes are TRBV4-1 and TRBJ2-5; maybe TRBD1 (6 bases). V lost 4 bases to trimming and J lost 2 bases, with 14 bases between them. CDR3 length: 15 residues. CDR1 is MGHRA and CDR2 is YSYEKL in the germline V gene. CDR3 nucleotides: TGCGCCAGCAGCCGACAACGGCAGGGGCAAGAGACCCAGTACTTC. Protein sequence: CASSRQRQGQETQYF.

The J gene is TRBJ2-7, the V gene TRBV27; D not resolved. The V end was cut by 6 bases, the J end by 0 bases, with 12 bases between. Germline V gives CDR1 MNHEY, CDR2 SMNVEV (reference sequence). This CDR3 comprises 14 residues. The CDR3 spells CASRKVPSSYEQYF. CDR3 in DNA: TGTGCCAGCAGGAAGGTCCCGAGCTCCTACGAGCAGTACTTC.

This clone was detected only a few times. CDR3 in DNA: TGTGCCAGCAGTTTAGTTCCCAACAGGGCCTCCTACAATGAGCAGTTCTTC. Amino acid sequence: CASSLVPNRASYNEQFF. This sequence joins TRBV27 and TRBJ2-1; perhaps TRBD1 as D (6 bases). CDR3 size: 17 residues. The ends were cut back, 2 bases at V and 0 bases at J, with 14 bases in the middle. Germline loops: CDR1 MNHEY, CDR2 SMNVEV (reference sequence).

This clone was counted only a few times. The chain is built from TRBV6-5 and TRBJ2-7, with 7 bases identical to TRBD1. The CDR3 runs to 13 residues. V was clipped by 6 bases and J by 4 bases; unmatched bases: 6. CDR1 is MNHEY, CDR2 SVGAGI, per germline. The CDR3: CASRETGDYEQYF. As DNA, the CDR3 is TGTGCCAGCAGGGAAACAGGGGATTACGAGCAGTACTTC.

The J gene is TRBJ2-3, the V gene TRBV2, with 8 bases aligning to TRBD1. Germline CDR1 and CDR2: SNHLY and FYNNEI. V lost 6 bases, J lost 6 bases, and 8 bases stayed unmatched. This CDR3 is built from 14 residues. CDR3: CASRPQGDGDTQYF. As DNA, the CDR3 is TGTGCCAGCAGGCCACAGGGGGATGGGGATACGCAGTATTTT.

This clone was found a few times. CDR3 sequence: CSVARLAGTGELFF. CDR3 bases: TGCAGCGTTGCCCGACTAGCGGGAACCGGGGAGCTGTTTTTT. V usage is TRBV29-1 and J usage is TRBJ2-2; TRBD2 matches 11 bases. The ends lost 4 bases at V and 5 bases at J; junction bases unmatched: 3. CDR1 SQVTM and CDR2 ANQGSEA come from the germline V gene. The CDR3 consists of 14 residues.

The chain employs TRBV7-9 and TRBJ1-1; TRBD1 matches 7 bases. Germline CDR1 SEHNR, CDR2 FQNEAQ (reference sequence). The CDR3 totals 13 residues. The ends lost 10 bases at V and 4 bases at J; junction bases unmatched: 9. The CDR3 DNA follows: TGTGCCACCAACTACAGGGGAGGCACTGAAGCTTTCTTT. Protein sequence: CATNYRGGTEAFF.

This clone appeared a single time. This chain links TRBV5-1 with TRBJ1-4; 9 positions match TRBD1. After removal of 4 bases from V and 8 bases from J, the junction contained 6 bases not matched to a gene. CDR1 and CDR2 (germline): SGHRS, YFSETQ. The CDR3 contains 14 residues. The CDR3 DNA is TGCGCCAGCAGCCAGGACAGGGGATGGGAAAAACTGTTTTTT. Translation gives CASSQDRGWEKLFF.

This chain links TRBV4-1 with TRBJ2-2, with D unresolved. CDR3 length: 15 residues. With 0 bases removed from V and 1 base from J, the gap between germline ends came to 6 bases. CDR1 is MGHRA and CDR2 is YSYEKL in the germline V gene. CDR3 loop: CASSQETVNTGELFF. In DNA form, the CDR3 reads TGCGCCAGCAGCCAAGAAACAGTGAACACCGGGGAGCTGTTTTTT.

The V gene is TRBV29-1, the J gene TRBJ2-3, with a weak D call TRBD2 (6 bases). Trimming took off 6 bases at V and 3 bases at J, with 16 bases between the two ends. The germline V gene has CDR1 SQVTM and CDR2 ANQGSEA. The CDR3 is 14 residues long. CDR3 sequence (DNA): TGCAGCGTATCGGAGTGGAGCGGGACAGATACGCAGTATTTT. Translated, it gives CSVSEWSGTDTQYF.

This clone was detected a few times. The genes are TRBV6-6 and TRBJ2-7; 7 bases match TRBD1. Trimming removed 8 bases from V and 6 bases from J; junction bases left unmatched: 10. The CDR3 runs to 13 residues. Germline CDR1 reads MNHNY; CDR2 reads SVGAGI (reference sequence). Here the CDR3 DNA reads TGTGCCAGCCAAACTGGACAGGCCTTCGAGCAGTACTTC. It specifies CASQTGQAFEQYF.

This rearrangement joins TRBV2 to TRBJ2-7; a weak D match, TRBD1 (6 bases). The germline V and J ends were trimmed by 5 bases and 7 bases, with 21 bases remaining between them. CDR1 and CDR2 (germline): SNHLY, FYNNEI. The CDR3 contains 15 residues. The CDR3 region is CASSPPGTPKVEQYF. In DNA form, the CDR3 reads TGTGCCAGCAGTCCCCCCGGGACACCGAAAGTAGAGCAGTACTTC.

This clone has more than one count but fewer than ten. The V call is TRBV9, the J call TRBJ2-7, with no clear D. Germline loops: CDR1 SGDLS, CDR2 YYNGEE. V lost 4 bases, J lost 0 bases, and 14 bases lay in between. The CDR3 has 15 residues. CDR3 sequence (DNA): TGTGCCAGCAGCCGTACCGGTGGCAGCTCCTACGAGCAGTACTTC. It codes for CASSRTGGSSYEQYF.

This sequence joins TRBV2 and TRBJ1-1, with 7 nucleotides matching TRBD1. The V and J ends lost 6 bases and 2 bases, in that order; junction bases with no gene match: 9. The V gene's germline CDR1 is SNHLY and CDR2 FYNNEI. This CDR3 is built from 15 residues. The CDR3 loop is CASSGTASSNTEAFF. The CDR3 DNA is TGTGCCAGCAGCGGGACAGCTTCGAGTAACACTGAAGCTTTCTTT.

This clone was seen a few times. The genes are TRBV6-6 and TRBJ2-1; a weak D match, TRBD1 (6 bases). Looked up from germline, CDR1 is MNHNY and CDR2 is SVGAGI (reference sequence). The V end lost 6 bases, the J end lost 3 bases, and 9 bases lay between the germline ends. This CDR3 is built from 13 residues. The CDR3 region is CASSEQGYNEQFF. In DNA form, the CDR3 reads TGTGCCAGCAGCGAACAGGGCTACAATGAGCAGTTCTTC.

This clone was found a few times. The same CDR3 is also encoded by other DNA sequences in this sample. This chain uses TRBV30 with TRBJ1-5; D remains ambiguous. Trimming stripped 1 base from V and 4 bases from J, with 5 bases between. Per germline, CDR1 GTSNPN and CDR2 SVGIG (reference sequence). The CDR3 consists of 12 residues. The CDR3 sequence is CAWSGPNQPQHF. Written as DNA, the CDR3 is TGTGCCTGGAGTGGACCGAATCAGCCCCAGCATTTT.

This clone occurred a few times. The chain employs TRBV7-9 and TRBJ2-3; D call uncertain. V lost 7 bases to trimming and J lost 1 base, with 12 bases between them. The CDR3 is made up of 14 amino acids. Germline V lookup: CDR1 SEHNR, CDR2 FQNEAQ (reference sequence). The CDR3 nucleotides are TGTGCCAGCACCCCCCTGGGCGGCACAGATACGCAGTATTTT. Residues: CASTPLGGTDTQYF.

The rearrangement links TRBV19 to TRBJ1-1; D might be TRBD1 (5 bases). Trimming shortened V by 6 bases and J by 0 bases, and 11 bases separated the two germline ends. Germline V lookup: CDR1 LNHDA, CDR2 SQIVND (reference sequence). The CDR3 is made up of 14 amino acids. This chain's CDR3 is CASSPGRMNTEAFF. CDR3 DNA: TGTGCCAGTAGCCCGGGACGAATGAACACTGAAGCTTTCTTT. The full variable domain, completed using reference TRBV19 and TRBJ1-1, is DGGITQSPKYLFRKEGQNVTLSCEQNLNHDAMYWYRQDPGQGLRLIYYSQIVNDFQKGDIAEGYSVSREKKESFPLTVTSAQKNPTAFYLCASSPGRMNTEAFFGQGTRLTVV.

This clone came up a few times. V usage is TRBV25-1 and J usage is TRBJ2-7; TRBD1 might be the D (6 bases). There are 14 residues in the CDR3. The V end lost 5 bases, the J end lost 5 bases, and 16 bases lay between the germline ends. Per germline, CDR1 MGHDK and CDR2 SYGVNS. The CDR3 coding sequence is TGTGCCAGCAGTCGCCAGGGGTTTATGGACGAGCAGTACTTC. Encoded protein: CASSRQGFMDEQYF.

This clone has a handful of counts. The CDR3 spells CAWSLTGEYSYEQYF. The CDR3 DNA is TGTGCCTGGAGCCTTACAGGGGAATACTCCTACGAGCAGTACTTC. This rearrangement joins TRBV30 to TRBJ2-7, with 7 bases that match TRBD1. Germline V gives CDR1 GTSNPN, CDR2 SVGIG (reference sequence). Trimming took 3 bases from V and 0 from J; bases not matched to a gene: 8. The CDR3 spans 15 residues.

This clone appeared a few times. The CDR3 bases are TGCGCCAGCAGCTCGGACAGTTCCTACGAGCAGTACTTC. Amino acids: CASSSDSSYEQYF. The V and J genes are TRBV5-1 and TRBJ2-7; D may be TRBD1 (6 bases). Trimming pared 3 bases from V and 1 base from J, leaving 8 bases between. This CDR3 spans 13 amino acids. Germline V gene data show CDR1 as SGHRS and CDR2 as YFSETQ.

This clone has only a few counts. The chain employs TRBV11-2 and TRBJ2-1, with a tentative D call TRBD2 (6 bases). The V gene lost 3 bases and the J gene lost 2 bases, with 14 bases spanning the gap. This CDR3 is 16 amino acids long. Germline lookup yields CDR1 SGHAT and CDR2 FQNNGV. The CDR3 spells CASSFRLVIPYNEQFF. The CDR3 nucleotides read TGTGCCAGCAGCTTTCGACTAGTAATACCCTACAATGAGCAGTTCTTC.

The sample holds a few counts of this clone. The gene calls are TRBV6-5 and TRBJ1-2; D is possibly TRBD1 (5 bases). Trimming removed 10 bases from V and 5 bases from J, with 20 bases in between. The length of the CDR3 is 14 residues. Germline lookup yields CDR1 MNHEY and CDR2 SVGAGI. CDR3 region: CATAPEGTGYGYTF. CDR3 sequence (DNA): TGTGCCACCGCTCCTGAGGGGACGGGATATGGCTACACCTTC.

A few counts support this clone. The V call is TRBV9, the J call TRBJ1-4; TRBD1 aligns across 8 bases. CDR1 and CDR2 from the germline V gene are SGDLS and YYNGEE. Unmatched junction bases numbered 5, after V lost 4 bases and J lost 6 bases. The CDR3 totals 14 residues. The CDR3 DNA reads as TGTGCCAGCAGCCTGACAGGGGAGGATGAAAAACTGTTTTTT. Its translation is CASSLTGEDEKLFF.

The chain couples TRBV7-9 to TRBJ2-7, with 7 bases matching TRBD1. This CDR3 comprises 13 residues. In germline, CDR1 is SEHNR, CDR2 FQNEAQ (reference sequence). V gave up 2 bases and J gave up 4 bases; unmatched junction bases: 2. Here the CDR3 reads CASSLRQGYEQYF. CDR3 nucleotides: TGTGCCAGCAGCTTAAGACAGGGTTACGAGCAGTACTTC. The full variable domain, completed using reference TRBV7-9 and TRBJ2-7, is DTGVSQNPRHKITKRGQNVTFRCDPISEHNRLYWYRQTLGQGPEFLTYFQNEAQLEKSRLLSDRFSAERPKGSFSTLEIQRTEQGDSAMYLCASSLRQGYEQYFGPGTRLTVT.